These T cell receptor beta chains were read from a single sample in a study of blood T cell repertoires in COVID-19. The method was immunoSEQ multiplex PCR; TCRdb's version includes in-frame clones alone and lacks a portion of them. Counted here are some 170,000 clones, about 85% occurring once; the ten biggest clones make up roughly 1%. Sequenced input: peripheral blood. The receptor set was obtained from a man aged 40-55 years with acute or convalescent COVID-19. CDR3s include the opening cysteine and the closing phenylalanine or tryptophan. A D gene is named only where the DNA matches it firmly. Part of the rows lack a size; the others show once, few, many or a class for expanded clones.

size	D	J	V	CDR3	DNA
.	.	TRBJ1-5	TRBV2	CASSEAARASQPQHF	TGTGCCAGCAGTGAAGCGGCCAGGGCCTCACAGCCCCAGCATTTT
.	TRBD1	TRBJ2-2	TRBV6-1	CASSGMRQGLTGELFF	TGTGCCAGCAGTGGGATGCGACAGGGGTTAACCGGGGAGCTGTTTTTT
.	TRBD1	TRBJ2-2	TRBV10-3	CAIRPTGTAGELFF	TGTGCCATCAGGCCGACAGGGACGGCCGGGGAGCTGTTTTTT
.	.	TRBJ2-5	TRBV24-1	CATSDFVRETETQYF	TGTGCCACCAGTGATTTTGTCCGGGAGACTGAGACCCAGTACTTC
few	.	TRBJ1-1	TRBV15	CATSRDRDSFF	TGTGCCACCAGCAGAGACAGGGATTCTTTCTTT
.	.	TRBJ1-6	TRBV27	CASSLWLLQGTNSPLHF	TGTGCCAGCAGTTTATGGCTTCTCCAGGGGACCAATTCACCCCTCCACTTT
.	.	TRBJ2-2	TRBV24-1	CATSDPWPNTGELFF	TGTGCCACCAGTGATCCCTGGCCAAACACCGGGGAGCTGTTTTTT
.	.	TRBJ1-1	TRBV11-2	CASSYGGQGGTEAFF	TGTGCCAGCAGCTACGGGGGGCAAGGGGGCACTGAAGCTTTCTTT
.	.	TRBJ1-1	TRBV18	CASSPGSNRVNVEAFF	TGTGCCAGCTCACCAGGGTCTAACAGGGTAAACGTCGAAGCTTTCTTT
.	.	TRBJ2-7	TRBV27	CASSLAGEQYF	TGTGCCAGCAGTTTGGCGGGAGAGCAGTACTTC
once	TRBD1	TRBJ1-4	TRBV7-6	CASSLRQGTNEKLFF	TGTGCCAGCAGCTTAAGACAGGGGACTAATGAAAAACTGTTTTTT
.	.	TRBJ1-4	TRBV3-1/TRBV3-2	CASSQDKGRVNEKLFF	TGTGCCAGCAGCCAAGATAAGGGGAGGGTGAACGAAAAACTGTTTTTT
.	TRBD1	TRBJ1-4	TRBV2	CASSEATGTDEKLFF	TGTGCCAGCAGTGAAGCGACAGGGACCGATGAAAAACTGTTTTTT
few	.	TRBJ1-5	TRBV27	CASSLSIGGAQHF	TGTGCCAGCAGTTTATCGATAGGAGGAGCCCAGCATTTT
.	.	TRBJ1-2	TRBV4-1	CASSQDTAGVNYGYTF	TGCGCCAGCAGCCAAGATACAGCAGGGGTTAACTATGGCTACACCTTC
once	TRBD1	TRBJ1-3	TRBV4-2	CASSQGTGAYRNTIYF	TGTGCCAGCAGCCAAGGGACAGGAGCTTATAGAAACACCATATATTTT
.	TRBD1	TRBJ2-7	TRBV7-9	CASTSEAGTGAYEQYF	TGTGCCAGCACCTCCGAGGCGGGGACAGGAGCCTACGAGCAGTACTTC
.	.	TRBJ1-4	TRBV4-3	CASRAGKGTNEKLFF	TGCGCCAGCAGGGCGGGAAAAGGGACTAATGAAAAACTGTTTTTT
.	.	TRBJ2-7	TRBV2	CASNGGYLREQYF	TGTGCCAGCAACGGGGGATATTTAAGAGAGCAGTACTTC
once	.	TRBJ2-7	TRBV6-2/TRBV6-3	CASSYSITGQNYEQYF	TGTGCCAGCAGTTACTCTATCACGGGACAAAACTACGAGCAGTACTTC
.	TRBD2	TRBJ2-5	TRBV5-6	CASSRTAGTRDQETQYF	TGTGCCAGCAGCCGAACGGCCGGGACTAGGGACCAAGAGACCCAGTACTTC
.	TRBD2	TRBJ2-3	TRBV6-5	CASSSLAGGSTDTQYF	TGTGCCAGCAGTTCACTAGCGGGGGGATCCACAGATACGCAGTATTTT
.	.	TRBJ2-7	TRBV21-1	CASSKAMIKGQRFGYEQYF	TGTGCCAGCAGCAAAGCGATGATTAAGGGACAGCGGTTTGGTTACGAGCAGTACTTC
.	.	TRBJ1-1	TRBV28	CASRDSFNTEAFF	TGTGCCAGCAGGGACAGTTTCAACACTGAAGCTTTCTTT
.	TRBD2	TRBJ2-5	TRBV5-4	CASSRDYRADETQYF	TGTGCCAGCAGTCGGGACTACCGAGCGGACGAGACCCAGTACTTC
.	TRBD2	TRBJ2-1	TRBV2	CASRAGLASYNEQFF	TGTGCCAGCAGGGCGGGACTAGCGTCCTACAATGAGCAGTTCTTC
.	.	TRBJ1-1	TRBV18	CASSPSQGWNTEAFF	TGTGCCAGCTCACCTAGTCAGGGGTGGAACACTGAAGCTTTCTTT
.	.	TRBJ1-5	TRBV3-1/TRBV3-2	CASSQDREQPQHF	TGTGCCAGCAGCCAAGACAGGGAACAGCCCCAGCATTTT
.	.	TRBJ1-4	TRBV7-9	CASSFSGYREGEKLFF	TGTGCCAGCAGCTTTTCCGGTTACAGGGAAGGGGAAAAACTGTTTTTT
.	.	TRBJ1-2	TRBV2	CASSDPLSGGGYTF	TGTGCCAGCAGTGATCCACTCTCTGGGGGGGGCTACACCTTC
.	.	TRBJ1-5	TRBV9	CASSEQGLSNQPQHF	TGTGCCAGCAGCGAGCAGGGTCTTAGCAATCAGCCCCAGCATTTT
.	.	TRBJ1-5	TRBV5-1	CASSLGPLGGNQPQHF	TGCGCCAGCAGCTTAGGACCCTTAGGGGGCAATCAGCCCCAGCATTTT
few	.	TRBJ1-1	TRBV28	CASSLMNTEAFF	TGTGCCAGCAGTCTAATGAACACTGAAGCTTTCTTT
.	TRBD2	TRBJ2-3	TRBV5-4	CASQGRGGTDTQYF	TGTGCCAGCCAAGGGCGGGGGGGCACAGATACGCAGTATTTT
.	TRBD1	TRBJ2-3	TRBV5-1	CASSQGVGTDTQYF	TGCGCCAGCAGCCAGGGGGTAGGCACAGATACGCAGTATTTT
.	.	TRBJ2-7	TRBV7-2	CASSFSGRGGDEQYF	TGTGCCAGCAGCTTCTCAGGCAGGGGTGGCGACGAGCAGTACTTC
.	TRBD1	TRBJ2-5	TRBV11-2	CASSLRGGTGKETQYF	TGTGCCAGCAGCTTAAGGGGGGGGACAGGGAAAGAGACCCAGTACTTC
once	TRBD1	TRBJ1-6	TRBV15	CATSRVKVGTGASRGNSPLHF	TGTGCCACCAGCAGAGTGAAAGTGGGGACAGGAGCCTCTCGGGGTAATTCACCCCTCCACTTT
.	.	TRBJ2-7	TRBV4-2	CASSQRRQSAYEQYF	TGTGCCAGCAGCCAACGACGACAGTCAGCCTACGAGCAGTACTTC
.	.	TRBJ1-1	TRBV28	CASSAPGGSNTEAFF	TGTGCCAGCAGTGCACCGGGCGGGTCGAACACTGAAGCTTTCTTT
.	.	TRBJ1-4	TRBV5-1	CASSLEPGNEKLFF	TGCGCCAGCAGCTTGGAGCCAGGGAATGAAAAACTGTTTTTT
.	.	TRBJ1-1	TRBV30	CACGEVHTEAFF	TGTGCCTGCGGTGAAGTTCACACTGAAGCTTTCTTT